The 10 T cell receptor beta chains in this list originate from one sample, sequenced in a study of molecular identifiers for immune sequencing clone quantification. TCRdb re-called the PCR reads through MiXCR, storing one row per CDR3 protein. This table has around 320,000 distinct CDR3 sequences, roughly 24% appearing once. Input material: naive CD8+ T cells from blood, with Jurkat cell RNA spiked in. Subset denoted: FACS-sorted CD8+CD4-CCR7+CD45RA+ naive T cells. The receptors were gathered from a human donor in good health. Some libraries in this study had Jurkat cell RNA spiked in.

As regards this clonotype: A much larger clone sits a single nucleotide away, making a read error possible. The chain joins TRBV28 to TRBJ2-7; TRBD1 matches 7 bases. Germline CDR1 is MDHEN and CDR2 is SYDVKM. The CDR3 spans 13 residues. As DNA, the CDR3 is TGTGCCAGCAGTTCACGACAGGGCGGCGAGCAGCACTTC. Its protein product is CASSSRQGGEQHF.

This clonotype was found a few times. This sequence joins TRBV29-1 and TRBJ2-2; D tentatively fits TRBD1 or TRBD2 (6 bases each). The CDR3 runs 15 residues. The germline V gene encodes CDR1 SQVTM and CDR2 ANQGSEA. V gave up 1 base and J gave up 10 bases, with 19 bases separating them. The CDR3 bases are TGCAGCGTTGAAGGGGGGCAGGAGGGGTCTTTGGAGCTGTTTTTT. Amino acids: CSVEGGQEGSLELFF.

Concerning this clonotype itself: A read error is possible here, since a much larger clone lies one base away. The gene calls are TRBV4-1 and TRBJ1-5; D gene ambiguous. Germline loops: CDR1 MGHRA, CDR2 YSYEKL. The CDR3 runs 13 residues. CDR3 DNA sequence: TGCGCCAGCAGCCAAGGAGGCAATCAGCGCCAGCATTTT. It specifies CASSQGGNQRQHF.

The CDR3 here is CASIMTGSSYNEQFF. In nucleotides, the CDR3 is TGTGCCAGTATCATGACGGGGAGCTCCTACAATGAGCAGTTCTTC. This chain connects TRBV19 to TRBJ2-1; TRBD2 might be the D (5 bases). CDR3 length: 15 amino acids. Trimming shortened V by 7 bases and J by 0 bases, and 13 bases separated the two germline ends. Germline CDR1 reads LNHDA; CDR2 reads SQIVND (reference sequence).

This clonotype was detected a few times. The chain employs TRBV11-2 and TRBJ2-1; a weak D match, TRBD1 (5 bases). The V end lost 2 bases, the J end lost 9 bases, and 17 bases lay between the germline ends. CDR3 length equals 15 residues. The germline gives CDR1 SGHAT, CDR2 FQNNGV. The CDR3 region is CASSLILGATREQFF. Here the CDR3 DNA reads TGTGCCAGCAGCTTAATTTTAGGGGCGACTCGTGAGCAGTTCTTC.

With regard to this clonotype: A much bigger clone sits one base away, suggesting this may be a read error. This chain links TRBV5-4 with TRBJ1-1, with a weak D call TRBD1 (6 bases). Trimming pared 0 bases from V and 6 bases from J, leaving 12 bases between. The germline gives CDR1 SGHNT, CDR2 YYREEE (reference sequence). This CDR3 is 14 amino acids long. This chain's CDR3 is CASSLGRGGPEAFF. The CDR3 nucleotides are TGTGCCAGCAGCTTGGGCAGGGGTGGCCCTGAAGCTTTCTTT.

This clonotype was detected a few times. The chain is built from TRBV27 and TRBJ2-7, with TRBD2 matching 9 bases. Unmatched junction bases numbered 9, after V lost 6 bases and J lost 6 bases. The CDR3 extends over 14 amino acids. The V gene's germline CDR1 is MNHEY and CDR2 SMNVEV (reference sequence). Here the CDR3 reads CASSQSGRSGEQYF. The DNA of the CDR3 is TGTGCCAGCAGCCAAAGCGGGAGGTCGGGCGAGCAGTACTTC.

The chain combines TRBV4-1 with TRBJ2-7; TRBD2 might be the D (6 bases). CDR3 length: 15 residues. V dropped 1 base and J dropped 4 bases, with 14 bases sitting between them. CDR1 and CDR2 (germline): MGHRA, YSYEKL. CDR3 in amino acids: CASSQVDTAGYEQYF. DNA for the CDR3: TGCGCCAGCAGCCAAGTCGATACGGCGGGGTACGAGCAGTACTTC.

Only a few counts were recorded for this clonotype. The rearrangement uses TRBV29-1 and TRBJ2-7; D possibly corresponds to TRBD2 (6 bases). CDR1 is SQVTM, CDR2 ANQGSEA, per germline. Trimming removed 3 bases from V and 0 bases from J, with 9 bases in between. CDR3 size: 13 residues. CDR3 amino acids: CSVDGGDSYEQYF. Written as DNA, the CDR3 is TGCAGCGTTGACGGCGGGGACTCCTACGAGCAGTACTTC.

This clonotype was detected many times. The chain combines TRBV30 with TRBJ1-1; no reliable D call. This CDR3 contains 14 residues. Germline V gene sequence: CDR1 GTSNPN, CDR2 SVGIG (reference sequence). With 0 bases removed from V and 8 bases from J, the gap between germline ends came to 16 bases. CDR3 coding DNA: TGTGCCTGGAGTGTACAAGGAGGGATGATGGAAGCTTTCTTT. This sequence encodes CAWSVQGGMMEAFF.